This TCR beta chain came from a study of T cell changes during pregnancy in multiple sclerosis. This table comes from immunoSEQ multiplex PCR, and its TCRdb copy is limited to in-frame clones, with some not included. The table has tens of thousands of clones, about nine tenths seen once. Germline lookup yields CDR1 LNHDA and CDR2 SQIVND (reference sequence). The CDR3 spans 15 residues. V dropped 7 bases and J dropped 1 base, with 13 bases sitting between them. The rearrangement links TRBV19 to TRBJ2-2; tentatively, D is TRBD2 (6 bases). Sequenced material: peripheral blood, taken in the first trimester of pregnancy. This TCR was recovered from a female donor in good health, enrolled as a control in a pregnancy study. The DNA of the CDR3 is TGTGCCAGTAAGGGGCTAGCGAGGAACACCGGGGAGCTGTTTTTT. Protein sequence: CASKGLARNTGELFF.